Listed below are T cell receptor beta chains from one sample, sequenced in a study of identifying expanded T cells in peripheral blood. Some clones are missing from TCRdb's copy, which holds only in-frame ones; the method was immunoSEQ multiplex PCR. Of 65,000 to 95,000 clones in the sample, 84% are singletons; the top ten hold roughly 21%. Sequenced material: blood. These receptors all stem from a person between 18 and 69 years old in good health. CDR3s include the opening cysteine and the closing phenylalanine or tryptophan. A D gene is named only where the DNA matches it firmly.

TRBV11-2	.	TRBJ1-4	CASSLEVTAEKLFF
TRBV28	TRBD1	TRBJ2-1	CASSLTNFGRDRRDNEQFF
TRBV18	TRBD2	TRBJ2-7	CASSPPSGSGSYEQYF
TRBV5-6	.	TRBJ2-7	CASSWDTGYEQYF
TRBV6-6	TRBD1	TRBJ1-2	CASSYRDSNYGYTF
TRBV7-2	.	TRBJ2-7	CASSLGGDEQYF
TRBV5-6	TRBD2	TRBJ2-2	CASSLPSGRAGELFF
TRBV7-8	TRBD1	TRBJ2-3	CASSSYRGRTDTQYF
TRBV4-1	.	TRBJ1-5	CASSQAGIGQPQHF
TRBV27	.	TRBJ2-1	CASSLALTTYNEQFF
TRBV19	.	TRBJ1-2	CASSIFAASNYGYTF
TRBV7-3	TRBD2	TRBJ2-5	CASSLNFGGGIETQYF
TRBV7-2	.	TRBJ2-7	CASSLAGVGEQYF
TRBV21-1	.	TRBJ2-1	CASSQGGQGRVSNEQFF